The 31 T cell receptor beta chains given below trace back to one sample, sequenced in a study of T-cell memory formation after mild COVID-19. One entry per CDR3 protein results from TCRdb running MiXCR on the 5' RACE reads. The sample lists fewer than 350,000 distinct CDR3 sequences; approximately 7.6% were seen once. The sample taken for sequencing was PBMCs or a T cell subset sorted from them (not recorded which). The receptors here all came from a man aged 18 to 30 who had mild COVID-19 (a few samples of this study predate the infection). Cell type and time point are not known.

This clonotype was counted between two and nine times. The rearrangement joins TRBV12-3 or TRBV12-4 to TRBJ2-6; D is ambiguous. The CDR3 totals 15 residues. The ends were cut back, 2 bases at V and 0 bases at J, with 5 bases in the middle. CDR3 loop: CASSLRTSGANVLTF. The CDR3 bases are TGTGCCAGCAGTTTAAGGACCTCTGGGGCCAACGTCCTGACTTTC.

This clonotype turned up a few times. The V and J genes are TRBV3-1 and TRBJ2-3; 10 nucleotides align to TRBD2. Trimming removed 11 bases from V and 2 bases from J; junction bases left unmatched: 16. The length of the CDR3 is 17 residues. Germline CDR1 LGHDT, CDR2 YNNKEL (reference sequence). CDR3 residues: CADRSSSGGIVTDTQYF. CDR3 sequence (DNA): TGTGCCGATCGGTCATCTAGCGGGGGAATCGTCACAGATACGCAGTATTTT.

The rearrangement uses TRBV6-6 and TRBJ2-3; maybe TRBD2 (5 bases). Looked up from germline, CDR1 is MNHNY and CDR2 is SVGAGI (reference sequence). The V and J ends lost 0 bases and 0 bases respectively, with 7 bases between them. There are 15 residues in the CDR3. CDR3 nucleotide sequence: TGTGCCAGCAGTTACTCCCGGGGTAGCACAGATACGCAGTATTTT. It translates to CASSYSRGSTDTQYF.

The genes are TRBV24-1 and TRBJ2-3, with D perhaps matching TRBD1 or TRBD2 (5 bases each). V was shortened by 4 bases and J by 5 bases, with 18 bases between the two germline ends. This CDR3 comprises 16 residues. Germline-derived CDR1 and CDR2 are KGHDR and SFDVKD. The CDR3 coding sequence is TGTGCCACCAGTGACGGCCCGAGGGTCACAGGAGATACGCAGTATTTT. Translating gives CATSDGPRVTGDTQYF.

The chain carries TRBV7-7 and TRBJ2-5; D is uncertain. From germline, CDR1 is SSHAT and CDR2 FNYEAQ (reference sequence). The CDR3 has 15 amino acids. Deletions cut 5 bases from V and 5 bases from J, with 18 bases between. CDR3 in amino acids: CASSDKTGRTETQYF. Written as DNA, the CDR3 is TGTGCCAGCAGCGATAAGACGGGCCGTACGGAGACCCAGTACTTC.

At least ten counts were recorded for this clonotype. The J gene is TRBJ1-2, the V gene TRBV29-1; TRBD1 is a possible D gene (6 bases). CDR1 is SQVTM and CDR2 is ANQGSEA in the germline V gene. The germline V and J ends were trimmed by 7 bases and 4 bases, with 19 bases remaining between them. The CDR3 has 14 residues. CDR3 coding DNA: TGCAGCGCCCAGATAAGCCAGGGGATCTATGGCTACACCTTC. Protein: CSAQISQGIYGYTF.

This chain uses TRBV19 with TRBJ2-2; tentative D call: TRBD2 (5 bases). CDR3 length: 14 amino acids. Trimming stripped 3 bases from V and 0 bases from J, with 5 bases between. CDR1 is LNHDA and CDR2 is SQIVND in the germline V gene (reference sequence). The CDR3 DNA reads as TGTGCCAGTAGTATCGGGGCGAACACCGGGGAGCTGTTTTTT. Residues: CASSIGANTGELFF. Full variable domain (missing parts from reference TRBV19 and TRBJ2-2): DGGITQSPKYLFRKEGQNVTLSCEQNLNHDAMYWYRQDPGQGLRLIYYSQIVNDFQKGDIAEGYSVSREKKESFPLTVTSAQKNPTAFYLCASSIGANTGELFFGEGSRLTVL.

This clonotype has just a few counts. The V call is TRBV5-1, the J call TRBJ2-5; possibly TRBD1 for D (6 bases). Germline V CDR1 and CDR2: SGHRS, YFSETQ. Trimming took off 0 bases at V and 5 bases at J, with 17 bases between the two ends. The CDR3 runs 16 residues. The CDR3 spells CASSLGGRPGAETQYF. In DNA, the CDR3 is TGCGCCAGCAGCTTGGGGGGACGACCAGGGGCGGAGACCCAGTACTTC.

The table lists this clonotype with a few counts. V and J are TRBV20-1 and TRBJ2-7, with 8 bases lining up with TRBD1. CDR3 size: 13 residues. The germline V gene encodes CDR1 DFQATT and CDR2 SNEGSKA (reference sequence). CDR3 sequence reads: CSGRTGNSYEQYV. The DNA of the CDR3 is TGCAGCGGAAGGACAGGGAACTCCTACGAGCAGTACGTC.

This clonotype has just a few counts. J is TRBJ2-1 and V is TRBV7-3; no clear D. Trimming took 1 base from V and 5 from J, leaving 9 bases between them. This CDR3 is 14 amino acids long. Per germline, CDR1 SGHTA and CDR2 FQGTGA. DNA for the CDR3: TGTGCCAGCAGCTTAAGGGCCAGTAACAATGAGCAGTTCTTC. Its protein product is CASSLRASNNEQFF.

This clonotype was seen ten or more times. The rearrangement joins TRBV15 to TRBJ1-5; D unclear. This CDR3 is built from 14 residues. Per germline, CDR1 LNHNV and CDR2 YYDKDF (reference sequence). The germline V and J ends were trimmed by 0 bases and 7 bases, with 10 bases remaining between them. The CDR3: CATSREFTDQPQHF. Written as DNA, the CDR3 is TGTGCCACCAGCAGAGAGTTCACAGACCAGCCCCAGCATTTT.

The V and J genes are TRBV12-3 or TRBV12-4 and TRBJ2-7; 7 nucleotides agree with TRBD1. V lost 6 bases, J lost 2 bases, and 7 bases stayed unmatched. CDR3 length: 14 residues. Written as DNA, the CDR3 is TGTGCCAGCAGGTCCAGGGGGTCGACCTACGAGCAGTACTTC. Protein product: CASRSRGSTYEQYF.

The chain is built from TRBV15 and TRBJ1-1; D uncertain. V was pared by 0 bases and J by 3 bases, with 2 bases between. The CDR3 has 12 amino acids. Germline lookup yields CDR1 LNHNV and CDR2 YYDKDF (reference sequence). CDR3 DNA: TGTGCCACCAGCAGAGACGACACTGAAGCTTTCTTT. This gives the protein CATSRDDTEAFF.

The chain combines TRBV18 with TRBJ1-2; D is undetermined. V was trimmed by 6 bases and J by 6 bases, leaving 14 bases between them. The CDR3 runs to 13 residues. Per the germline V gene, CDR1 is KGHSH and CDR2 is LQKENI. In DNA form, the CDR3 reads TGTGCCAGCTCCCCCCGGGAGCGGGATGGCTACACCTTC. Translation gives CASSPRERDGYTF.

This clonotype was picked up a small number of times. This chain uses TRBV6-1 with TRBJ1-1; perhaps TRBD1 as D (5 bases). The germline CDR1 and CDR2 sequences are MNHNS and SASEGT. Trimming took 6 bases from V and 3 from J, leaving 20 bases between them. This CDR3 comprises 16 residues. The chain's CDR3 is CASRRQGAVLDTEAFF. CDR3 bases: TGTGCCAGCAGGCGTCAGGGTGCCGTTTTGGACACTGAAGCTTTCTTT.

The sample holds a few counts of this clonotype. The chain links TRBV27 to TRBJ1-5; 7 bases agree with TRBD1. There are 16 residues in the CDR3. In germline, CDR1 is MNHEY, CDR2 SMNVEV (reference sequence). With V trimmed by 3 bases and J by 5 bases, 10 bases remained unmatched. The CDR3, as DNA: TGTGCCAGCAGTTTTAAAGCTCACAGGGGTGATCAGCCCCAGCATTTT. It specifies CASSFKAHRGDQPQHF.

This sequence joins TRBV2 and TRBJ2-7; 8 positions match TRBD2. Germline V gene sequence: CDR1 SNHLY, CDR2 FYNNEI. CDR3 length: 13 residues. J was trimmed by 2 bases and V by 6 bases; bases with no gene match: 3. The CDR3 DNA reads as TGTGCCAGCAGGGCGGGGGGACCCTACGAGCAGTACTTC. It specifies CASRAGGPYEQYF.

At least ten counts were recorded for this clonotype. This sequence joins TRBV29-1 and TRBJ1-1; no firm D call. V gave up 4 bases and J gave up 11 bases, with 14 bases separating them. CDR3 length: 11 amino acids. Germline V gene data show CDR1 as SQVTM and CDR2 as ANQGSEA. The CDR3 protein is CSVVVLGRAFF. For the CDR3, the DNA is TGCAGCGTTGTCGTACTCGGACGGGCTTTCTTT.

Many counts were recorded for this clonotype. This chain connects TRBV7-2 to TRBJ1-1; a possible D gene is TRBD1 (6 bases). This CDR3 region has 14 residues. Looked up from germline, CDR1 is SGHTA and CDR2 is FQGNSA. V shed 4 bases and J shed 11 bases, with 20 bases lying between them. Here the CDR3 reads CASSWTTGSGLAFF. CDR3 nucleotides: TGTGCCAGCAGCTGGACCACAGGGAGTGGACTGGCTTTCTTT. The full variable domain, with the rest looked up from reference TRBV7-2 and TRBJ1-1, is GAGVSQSPSNKVTEKGKDVELRCDPISGHTALYWYRQSLGQGLEFLIYFQGNSAPDKSGLPSDRFSAERTGGSVSTLTIQRTQQEDSAVYLCASSWTTGSGLAFFGQGTRLTVV.

This sequence joins TRBV11-3 and TRBJ2-3; D tentatively fits TRBD1 or TRBD2 (5 bases each). Germline-derived CDR1 and CDR2 are SGHNT and YENEEA. The ends were cut back, 4 bases at V and 9 bases at J, with 14 bases in the middle. The CDR3 totals 13 residues. CDR3 in DNA: TGTGCCAGCAGCTCCGCCAGGGACGACACGCAGTATTTT. Its translation: CASSSARDDTQYF.

The V call is TRBV4-3, the J call TRBJ2-2, with D perhaps being TRBD1 or TRBD2 (5 bases each). There are 15 residues in the CDR3. V lost 5 bases and J 2 bases, leaving 12 bases between the germline ends. CDR1 LGHNA and CDR2 YSLEER come from the germline V gene. Here the CDR3 DNA reads TGCGCCAGCAGCGGGTCATGGGACAACACCGGGGAGCTGTTTTTT. Amino acids: CASSGSWDNTGELFF.

V is TRBV29-1 and J is TRBJ2-1; unclear D gene. This CDR3 region has 13 residues. Per germline, CDR1 SQVTM and CDR2 ANQGSEA. V shed 4 bases and J shed 0 bases, with 7 bases lying between them. CDR3 sequence (DNA): TGCAGCGTTGCCAGGAGCTCCTACAATGAGCAGTTCTTC. The encoded protein is CSVARSSYNEQFF.

This clonotype was counted at least ten times. V and J are TRBV3-1 and TRBJ2-1; TRBD1 agrees at 7 bases. Germline V gene data show CDR1 as LGHDT and CDR2 as YNNKEL (reference sequence). The junction had 3 bases not matched to a gene; V was cut back by 0 bases and J by 4 bases. There are 15 residues in the CDR3. CDR3 DNA sequence: TGTGCCAGCAGCCAAGAGACAGGGAGTTACAATGAGCAGTTCTTC. Encoded protein: CASSQETGSYNEQFF.

J is TRBJ2-5 and V is TRBV5-6; no definite D call. V was pared by 1 base and J by 2 bases, with 9 bases between. Germline CDR1 and CDR2: SGHDT and YYEEEE. The CDR3 has 14 residues. This CDR3 is CASSLLQLQETQYF. CDR3 coding DNA: TGTGCCAGCAGCTTGTTACAGCTTCAAGAGACCCAGTACTTC.

In its sample, this clonotype was seen a few times. The gene calls are TRBV28 and TRBJ2-7; D remains ambiguous. CDR3 length: 13 amino acids. CDR1 is MDHEN, CDR2 SYDVKM, per germline. With 3 bases removed from V and 9 bases from J, the gap between germline ends came to 15 bases. CDR3 amino acids: CASSFAGPGRQYV. CDR3 coding DNA: TGTGCCAGCAGTTTTGCCGGGCCCGGGCGGCAGTACGTC.

This clonotype was counted only a few times. This chain uses TRBV4-3 with TRBJ2-2, with D unresolved. V lost 0 bases and J lost 7, with 12 bases in between. The CDR3 spans 15 residues. Germline lookup yields CDR1 LGHNA and CDR2 YSLEER. CDR3 sequence (DNA): TGCGCCAGCAGCCAAGATGGTACAACCAACGGGGAGCTGTTTTTT. This translates into CASSQDGTTNGELFF.

In its sample, this clonotype was seen many times. The gene calls are TRBV5-1 and TRBJ2-3; 9 bases match TRBD1. The CDR3 has 15 amino acids. Germline V CDR1 and CDR2: SGHRS, YFSETQ. With 4 bases clipped from V and 2 bases from J, the junction kept 5 bases outside the gene matches. The CDR3 is CASSPRDRATDTQYF. CDR3 DNA sequence: TGCGCCAGCAGCCCCCGGGACAGGGCCACAGATACGCAGTATTTT.

The sample holds a few counts of this clonotype. J is TRBJ2-7 and V is TRBV20-1; unclear D gene. Trimming cost V 0 bases and J 1 base, with 4 bases left between them. The germline V gene encodes CDR1 DFQATT and CDR2 SNEGSKA (reference sequence). The CDR3 consists of 12 residues. The CDR3 DNA follows: TGCAGTGCTAGAGATCGTTCCTACGAGCAGTACTTC. It codes for CSARDRSYEQYF.

DNA of the CDR3: TGTGCCAGCAGTGAATCGGGGTCCGGGCGCTACACCTTC. This encodes CASSESGSGRYTF. V usage is TRBV25-1 and J usage is TRBJ1-2; D not resolved. Germline loops: CDR1 MGHDK, CDR2 SYGVNS. The CDR3 has 13 residues. V was pared by 1 base and J by 9 bases, with 12 bases between.

This rearrangement joins TRBV11-2 to TRBJ2-2; unclear D gene. CDR3 size: 13 residues. From germline, CDR1 is SGHAT and CDR2 FQNNGV. V dropped 2 bases and J dropped 2 bases, with 3 bases sitting between them. The CDR3 bases are TGTGCCAGCAGCTTATATAACACCGGGGAGCTGTTTTTT. Translation gives CASSLYNTGELFF. Drawing the rest from reference TRBV11-2 and TRBJ2-2, the complete variable domain is EAGVAQSPRYKIIEKRQSVAFWCNPISGHATLYWYQQILGQGPKLLIQFQNNGVVDDSQLPKDRFSAERLKGVDSTLKIQPAKLEDSAVYLCASSLYNTGELFFGEGSRLTVL.

The chain carries TRBV3-1 and TRBJ2-2, with TRBD2 matching 12 bases. Germline-derived CDR1 and CDR2 are LGHDT and YNNKEL (reference sequence). There are 18 residues in the CDR3. V was clipped by 0 bases and J by 4 bases; unmatched bases: 6. CDR3 sequence (DNA): TGTGCCAGCAGCCAAGACCTAGCGGGGGGGCCGGGCACCGGGGAGCTGTTTTTT. Residues: CASSQDLAGGPGTGELFF.